The entry below describes one TCR beta chain. Its antigen is still unknown. V lost 3 bases, J lost 1 base, and 7 bases stayed unmatched. The CDR3 is 17 amino acids. The V gene's germline CDR1 is ENHRY and CDR2 SYGVKD. These data come from a study of T cell responses to AZD1222 COVID-19 vaccine. Study results and caveats: Mostly white British, mostly female donors; authors suggested clonal diversity may be underestimated. The study identified only a handful of AZD1222 recipients as seropositive at baseline.

Produced via immunoSEQ multiplex PCR; TCRdb's table is partial and in-frame only. The repertoire consists of about 80,000 clones, with approximately 90% occurring once and the leading ten covering about 22%. Sequencing was performed on peripheral blood, taken on day 0 of AZD1222 vaccination. This receptor was identified in an adult in good health. The genes are TRBV10-3 and TRBJ2-1; 9 bases are a match to TRBD2. The CDR3 region is CAISEGIAGASYNEQFF. The CDR3 region has the DNA TGTGCCATCAGTGAAGGTATAGCGGGAGCGTCCTACAATGAGCAGTTCTTC.